This T cell receptor beta chain comes out of a study of T cell responses to AZD1222 COVID-19 vaccine. Study details: Combined were second doses at about 4 or about 12 weeks. The study, taken as a whole, reports: Females outnumbered males among donors, who were mostly white British; clonal diversity was possibly underestimated. Spike-specific TCR breadth and depth grew following two AZD1222 doses.

Here immunoSEQ multiplex PCR was the method, and the copy in TCRdb shows in-frame clones only, minus some. The table has some 130,000 clones, approximately 88% seen once. This CDR3 is 12 amino acids long. V gave up 1 base and J gave up 4 bases, with 7 bases separating them. CDR1 GTSNPN and CDR2 SVGIG come from the germline V gene (reference sequence). On this clone: No antigen is known for it. In the same sample, other DNA sequences code for this CDR3.

The receptor comes from an adult in good health. The input for sequencing was peripheral blood, taken on day 0 of AZD1222 vaccination. The gene calls are TRBV30 and TRBJ1-2; tentative D call: TRBD1 (5 bases). The CDR3 sequence: CAWSGDRYGYTF. CDR3 nucleotide sequence: TGTGCCTGGAGTGGGGACCGCTATGGCTACACCTTC. Full variable domain (missing parts from reference TRBV30 and TRBJ1-2): SQTIHQWPATLVQPVGSPLSLECTVEGTSNPNLYWYRQAAGRGLQLLFYSVGIGQISSEVPQNLSASRPQDRQFILSSKKLLLSDSGFYLCAWSGDRYGYTFGSGTRLTVV.